This T cell receptor beta chain was identified in a study of blood T cell repertoires in COVID-19. TCRdb's copy holds only in-frame clones and misses some; the assay was immunoSEQ multiplex PCR. The table includes tens of thousands of clones, under 90% detected once. Germline loops: CDR1 KGHSH, CDR2 LQKENI. J lost 2 bases, V lost 6 bases, and 7 bases had no gene match. CDR3 length: 14 residues. Material: peripheral blood. The clonotype comes from a human donor in a cohort sampled during active COVID-19. This chain links TRBV18 with TRBJ2-7, with 7 bases lining up with TRBD2. CDR3 nucleotides: TGTGCCAGCTCGCCGGCTAGCGGTACCTACGAGCAGTACTTC. Translated, it gives CASSPASGTYEQYF. Full variable domain (remainder filled in from reference TRBV18 and TRBJ2-7): NAGVMQNPRHLVRRRGQEARLRCSPMKGHSHVYWYRQLPEEGLKFMVYLQKENIIDESGMPKERFSAEFPKEGPSILRIQQVVRGDSAAYFCASSPASGTYEQYFGPGTRLTVT.